A single sample is the source of the 19 T cell receptor beta chains below, sequenced in a study of low-dose radiotherapy and immunotherapy resistance in tumors. The time point was: after trial treatment. The treatment here: LDRT plus nivolumab, ipilimumab, low-dose cyclophosphamide and aspirin (RACIN trial). Primers used for first-strand cDNA, a TRAV- and TRBV-specific set, covered both alpha and beta chains. Using a constant-region primer together with a V-primer adapter, TCRs were subjected to around 20 PCR cycles of amplification. TCRdb itself ran the reads through MiXCR, one entry per CDR3 protein. The sample lists tens of thousands of distinct CDR3 sequences, over 15% occurring once. This specimen consisted of PBMCs, obtained after low-dose radiotherapy plus immunotherapy. The receptors stem from a male donor with prostate cancer.

The chain carries TRBV6-2 or TRBV6-3 and TRBJ1-2; TRBD1 matches 8 bases. The CDR3 sequence is 12 residues long. Germline CDR1 MNHEY, CDR2 SVGEGT. Trimming at V came to 4 bases and at J to 7 bases, leaving 2 bases not matched to a gene. Written as DNA, the CDR3 is TGTGCCAGCAGTTCGACAGGGGCTGGCTACACCTTC. Translating it yields CASSSTGAGYTF.

At least ten counts were recorded for this clonotype. This rearrangement joins TRBV2 to TRBJ2-5; 13 bases agree with TRBD2. Germline V gene lookup returns CDR1 SNHLY and CDR2 FYNNEI. The CDR3 consists of 15 residues. The V and J ends lost 6 bases and 5 bases, in that order; junction bases with no gene match: 6. CDR3 amino acids: CASRDLGLAGETQYF. In DNA, the CDR3 is TGTGCCAGCAGGGACCTGGGACTAGCGGGGGAGACCCAGTACTTC.

This clonotype was seen ten or more times. This chain links TRBV2 with TRBJ1-5, with D hard to call. Germline V gene lookup returns CDR1 SNHLY and CDR2 FYNNEI. V was trimmed by 6 bases and J by 5 bases, leaving 11 bases between them. CDR3 size: 13 residues. The DNA of the CDR3 is TGTGCCAGCAGCCCGGAAGGGTATCAGCCCCAGCATTTT. Translating it yields CASSPEGYQPQHF.

In its sample, this clonotype was seen many times. The DNA of the CDR3 is TGTGCCAGCATCCTATGGCCGGGACAGGGTAACACCGGGGAGCTGTTTTTT. Translation gives CASILWPGQGNTGELFF. V and J are TRBV7-8 and TRBJ2-2; 9 positions match TRBD1. This CDR3 comprises 17 residues. CDR1 and CDR2 (germline): SGHVS, FQNEAQ. The V segment lost 7 bases and the J segment 2 bases; nucleotides outside the gene matches: 11. The whole variable domain, filled in from reference TRBV7-8 and TRBJ2-2, reads GAGVSQSPRYKVAKRGQDVALRCDPISGHVSLFWYQQALGQGPEFLTYFQNEAQLDKSGLPSDRFFAERPEGSVSTLKIQRTQQEDSAVYLCASILWPGQGNTGELFFGEGSRLTVL.

This clonotype was seen many times. The chain couples TRBV9 to TRBJ2-1; 7 bases fit TRBD2. This CDR3 spans 13 amino acids. V dropped 4 bases and J dropped 4; count of bases not matched to a gene: 2. Germline V gene lookup returns CDR1 SGDLS and CDR2 YYNGEE. The CDR3 protein is CASSLAAYNEQFF. The CDR3 region has the DNA TGTGCCAGCAGCCTAGCGGCTTACAATGAGCAGTTCTTC.

The table lists this clonotype with many counts. This chain uses TRBV7-2 with TRBJ2-3; the match to TRBD1 covers 8 bases. The CDR3 runs to 14 residues. V lost 3 bases and J lost 2; bases outside the gene matches: 1. Germline assignment: CDR1 SGHTA and CDR2 FQGNSA. Here the CDR3 DNA reads TGTGCCAGCAGCTTTCAGGGGGCCACAGATACGCAGTATTTT. Translation: CASSFQGATDTQYF.

The chain recombines TRBV5-4 with TRBJ2-5; a weak D match, TRBD2 (6 bases). Trimming took off 4 bases at V and 2 bases at J, with 9 bases between the two ends. The length of the CDR3 is 13 residues. Germline V lookup: CDR1 SGHNT, CDR2 YYREEE (reference sequence). CDR3 nucleotide sequence: TGTGCCAGCAGCAGCGGGCAGCAAGAGACCCAGTACTTC. Translating it yields CASSSGQQETQYF.

There are many counts of this clonotype. V usage is TRBV28 and J usage is TRBJ2-3, with TRBD2 as a possible D gene (5 bases). This CDR3 comprises 18 residues. CDR1 MDHEN and CDR2 SYDVKM come from the germline V gene. V was shortened by 10 bases and J by 0 bases, with 26 bases between the two germline ends. CDR3 in DNA: TGTGCCACAAAATCGAGTGGAGGCCTTATTACTAGCACAGATACGCAGTATTTT. Translating gives CATKSSGGLITSTDTQYF. Drawing the rest from reference TRBV28 and TRBJ2-3, the complete variable domain is DVKVTQSSRYLVKRTGEKVFLECVQDMDHENMFWYRQDPGLGLRLIYFSYDVKMKEKGDIPEGYSVSREKKERFSLILESASTNQTSMYLCATKSSGGLITSTDTQYFGPGTRLTVL.

V gene TRBV7-3 combines with J gene TRBJ2-1; no clear D gene. Trimming took off 5 bases at V and 9 bases at J, with 8 bases between the two ends. The germline gives CDR1 SGHTA, CDR2 FQGTGA. The CDR3 contains 11 residues. The CDR3 is CASSLYGEQFF. The CDR3 DNA follows: TGTGCCAGCAGCCTTTACGGTGAGCAGTTCTTC.

Ten or more counts support this clonotype. J is TRBJ2-2 and V is TRBV3-1; no reliable D call. CDR1 and CDR2 (germline): LGHDT, YNNKEL (reference sequence). The CDR3 runs to 14 residues. V lost 1 base, J lost 4 bases, and 7 bases lay in between. The CDR3 DNA is TGTGCCAGCAGCCAAGTCCGGCGCACCGGGGAGCTGTTTTTT. As protein: CASSQVRRTGELFF. Looking up the rest from reference TRBV3-1 and TRBJ2-2 gives the full variable domain: DTAVSQTPKYLVTQMGNDKSIKCEQNLGHDTMYWYKQDSKKFLKIMFSYNNKELIINETVPNRFSPKSPDKAHLNLHINSLELGDSAVYFCASSQVRRTGELFFGEGSRLTVL.

This clonotype showed up just a few times. Since a far larger clone is one base different, this is likely a read error. J is TRBJ2-7 and V is TRBV5-1; 9 nucleotides agree with TRBD1. The CDR3 covers 12 residues. V lost 9 bases and J lost 7; bases outside the gene matches: 8. Germline V CDR1 and CDR2: SGHRS, YFSETQ. This CDR3 reads CANQQGAGEQYF. The CDR3 DNA is TGCGCCAACCAACAGGGGGCGGGGGAGCAGTACTTC.

The chain carries TRBV28 and TRBJ2-7; D ambiguous. The CDR3 length is 13 residues. CDR1 and CDR2 (germline): MDHEN, SYDVKM. Trimming stripped 5 bases from V and 4 bases from J, with 12 bases between. The CDR3 nucleotides read TGTGCCAGCAGTCCCGCCCTTGAGTACGAGCAGTACTTC. Protein sequence: CASSPALEYEQYF.

The chain employs TRBV3-1 and TRBJ1-4; no clear D. The CDR3 loop spans 15 amino acids. The germline CDR1 and CDR2 sequences are LGHDT and YNNKEL (reference sequence). Trimming pared 1 base from V and 4 bases from J, leaving 10 bases between. The CDR3 DNA is TGTGCCAGCAGCCAAGGGGTCCAGAATAATGAAAAACTGTTTTTT. Amino acids: CASSQGVQNNEKLFF.

There are many counts of this clonotype. The chain combines TRBV6-5 with TRBJ2-1, with TRBD2 matching over 8 bases. Trimming removed 6 bases from V and 2 bases from J; junction bases left unmatched: 3. The CDR3 is 14 residues long. CDR1 MNHEY and CDR2 SVGAGI come from the germline V gene. CDR3 bases: TGTGCCAGCAGCGCGGGACTAGCCTACAATGAGCAGTTCTTC. It is translated as CASSAGLAYNEQFF.

The chain links TRBV23-1 to TRBJ2-4; 9 positions match TRBD2. TRBV23-1 is filed as an ORF, its function uncertain. The CDR3 totals 17 residues. The J segment lost 0 bases and the V segment lost 6 bases, leaving 9 bases of the junction unmatched. The CDR3 is CASRRGGEDIAKNIQYF. In DNA form, the CDR3 reads TGCGCCAGCAGGCGGGGGGGAGAGGACATAGCCAAAAACATTCAGTACTTC.

This clonotype has just one count. The limits of the CDR3 on the DNA are not certain, so only TCRdb's listed CDR3 is given. The rearrangement uses TRBV19 and TRBJ2-2; TRBD2 is the table's D call, not checked against the DNA. The CDR3 has 16 amino acids, counting both end residues. Germline V gene data show CDR1 as LNHDA and CDR2 as SQIVND (reference sequence). The CDR3 loop is CASSVSGRASGELFFF.

There are many counts of this clonotype. The J gene is TRBJ2-1, the V gene TRBV5-1; 10 nucleotides align to TRBD2. The V and J ends lost 5 bases and 6 bases, in that order; junction bases with no gene match: 8. Germline V lookup: CDR1 SGHRS, CDR2 YFSETQ. This CDR3 has 15 residues. As DNA, the CDR3 is TGCGCCAGCAGTTGGCTAGCGGGAGAATTCAATGAGCAGTTCTTC. It specifies CASSWLAGEFNEQFF.

This clonotype has just one count. The V call is TRBV11-1, the J call TRBJ2-7; D possibly uses TRBD1 or TRBD2 (5 bases each). Germline CDR1 SGHAT, CDR2 FQDESV (reference sequence). V was clipped by 5 bases and J by 7 bases, with 21 bases between them. The CDR3 is 15 residues long. The CDR3 DNA is TGTGCCAGCAGCCAAGAATCACGGGGCAGTTTGGAGCAGTACTTC. Translated, it gives CASSQESRGSLEQYF.

Many counts were recorded for this clonotype. The chain employs TRBV6-5 and TRBJ1-5; unclear D gene. The CDR3 consists of 15 residues. V was pared by 11 bases and J by 0 bases, with 17 bases between. The germline V gene has CDR1 MNHEY and CDR2 SVGAGI. This CDR3 reads CASRPFHGSNQPQHF. CDR3 DNA: TGTGCCTCCCGCCCCTTCCACGGTAGCAATCAGCCCCAGCATTTT.